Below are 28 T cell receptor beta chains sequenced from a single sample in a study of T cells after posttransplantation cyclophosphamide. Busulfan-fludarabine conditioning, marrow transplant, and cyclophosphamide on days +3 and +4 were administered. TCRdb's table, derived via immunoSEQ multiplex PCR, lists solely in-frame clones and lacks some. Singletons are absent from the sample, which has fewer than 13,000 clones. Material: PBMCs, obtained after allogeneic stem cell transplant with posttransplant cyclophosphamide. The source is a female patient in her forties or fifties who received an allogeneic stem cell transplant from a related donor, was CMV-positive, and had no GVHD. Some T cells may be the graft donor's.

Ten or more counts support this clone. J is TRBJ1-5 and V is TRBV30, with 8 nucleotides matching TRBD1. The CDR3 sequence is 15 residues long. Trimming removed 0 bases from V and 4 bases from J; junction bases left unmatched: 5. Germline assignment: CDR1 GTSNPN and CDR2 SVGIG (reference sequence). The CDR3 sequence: CAWSVGTGRNQPQHF. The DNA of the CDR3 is TGTGCCTGGAGTGTCGGGACAGGCCGAAATCAGCCCCAGCATTTT. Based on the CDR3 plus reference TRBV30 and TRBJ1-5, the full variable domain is SQTIHQWPATLVQPVGSPLSLECTVEGTSNPNLYWYRQAAGRGLQLLFYSVGIGQISSEVPQNLSASRPQDRQFILSSKKLLLSDSGFYLCAWSVGTGRNQPQHFGDGTRLSIL.

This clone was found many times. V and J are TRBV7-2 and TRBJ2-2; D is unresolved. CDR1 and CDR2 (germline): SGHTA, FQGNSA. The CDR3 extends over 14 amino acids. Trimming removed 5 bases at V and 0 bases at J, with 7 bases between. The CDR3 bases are TGTGCCAGCAGCCCTGACACGAACACCGGGGAGCTGTTTTTT. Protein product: CASSPDTNTGELFF.

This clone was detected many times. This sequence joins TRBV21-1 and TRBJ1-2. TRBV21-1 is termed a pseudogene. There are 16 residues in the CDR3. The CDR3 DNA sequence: TGTGCCAGCAGCAAAGGTGGTGTATCAGGAGGCTATGGCTACACCTTC. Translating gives CASSKGGVSGGYGYTF.

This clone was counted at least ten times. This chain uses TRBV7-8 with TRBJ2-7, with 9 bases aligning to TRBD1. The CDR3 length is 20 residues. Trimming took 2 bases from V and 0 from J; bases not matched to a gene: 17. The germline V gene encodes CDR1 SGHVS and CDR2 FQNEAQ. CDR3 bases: TGTGCCAGCAGCTTACGCCCTTTTGGGACAGGGCAAGGATTCTCCTACGAGCAGTACTTC. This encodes CASSLRPFGTGQGFSYEQYF.

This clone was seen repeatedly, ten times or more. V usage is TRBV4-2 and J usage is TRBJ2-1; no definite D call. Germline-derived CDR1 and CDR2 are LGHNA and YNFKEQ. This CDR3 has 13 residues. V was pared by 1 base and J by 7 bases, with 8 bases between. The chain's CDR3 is CASSQVSTNEQFF. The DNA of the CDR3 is TGTGCCAGCAGCCAAGTTAGCACGAATGAGCAGTTCTTC.

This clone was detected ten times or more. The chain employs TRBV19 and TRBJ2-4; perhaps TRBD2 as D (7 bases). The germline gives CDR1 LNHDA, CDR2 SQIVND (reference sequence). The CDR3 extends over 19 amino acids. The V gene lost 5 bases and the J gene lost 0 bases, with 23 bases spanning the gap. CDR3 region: CASSLGPRGGVIAKNIQYF. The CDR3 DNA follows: TGTGCCAGTAGTTTAGGCCCAAGGGGGGGCGTCATAGCCAAAAACATTCAGTACTTC.

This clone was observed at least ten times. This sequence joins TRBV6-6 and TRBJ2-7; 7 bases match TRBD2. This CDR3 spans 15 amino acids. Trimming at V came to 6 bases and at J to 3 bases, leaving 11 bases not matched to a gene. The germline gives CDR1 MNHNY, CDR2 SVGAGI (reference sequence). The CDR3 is CASSRSRTGGYEQYF. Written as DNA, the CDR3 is TGTGCCAGCAGCCGGTCCCGGACGGGGGGCTACGAGCAGTACTTC.

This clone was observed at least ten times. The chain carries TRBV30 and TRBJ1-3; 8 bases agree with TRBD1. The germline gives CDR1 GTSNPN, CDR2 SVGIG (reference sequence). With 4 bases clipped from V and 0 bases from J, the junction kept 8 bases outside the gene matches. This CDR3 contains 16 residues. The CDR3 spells CAWNGRGLYSGNTIYF. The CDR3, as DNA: TGTGCCTGGAATGGCAGGGGGCTTTACTCTGGAAACACCATATATTTT.

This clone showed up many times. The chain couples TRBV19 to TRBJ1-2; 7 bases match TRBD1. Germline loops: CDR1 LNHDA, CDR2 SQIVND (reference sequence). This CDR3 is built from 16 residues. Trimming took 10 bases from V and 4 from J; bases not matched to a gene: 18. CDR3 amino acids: CATTRNRDSLIYGYTF. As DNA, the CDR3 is TGTGCCACTACCCGAAACCGGGACAGCCTCATCTATGGCTACACCTTC.

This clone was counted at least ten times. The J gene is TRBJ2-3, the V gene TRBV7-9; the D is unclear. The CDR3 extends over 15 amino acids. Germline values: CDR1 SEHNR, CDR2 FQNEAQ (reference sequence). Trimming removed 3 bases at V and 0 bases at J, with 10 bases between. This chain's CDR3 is CASSFLSLSTDTQYF. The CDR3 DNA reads TGTGCCAGCAGCTTTCTCAGTCTTAGCACAGATACGCAGTATTTT.

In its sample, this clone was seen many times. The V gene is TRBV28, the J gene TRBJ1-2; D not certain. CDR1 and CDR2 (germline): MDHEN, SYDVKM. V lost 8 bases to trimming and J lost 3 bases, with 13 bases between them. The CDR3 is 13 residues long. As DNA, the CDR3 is TGTGCCAGCTCAGGATTGGGCTACTATGGCTACACCTTC. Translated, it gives CASSGLGYYGYTF.

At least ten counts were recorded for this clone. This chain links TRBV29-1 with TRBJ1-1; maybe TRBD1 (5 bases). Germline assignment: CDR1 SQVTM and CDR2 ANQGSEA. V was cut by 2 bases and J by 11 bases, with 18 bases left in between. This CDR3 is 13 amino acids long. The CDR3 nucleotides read TGCAGCGTTGAATGGCAGCTCCCGGGGGTGGCTTTCTTT. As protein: CSVEWQLPGVAFF.

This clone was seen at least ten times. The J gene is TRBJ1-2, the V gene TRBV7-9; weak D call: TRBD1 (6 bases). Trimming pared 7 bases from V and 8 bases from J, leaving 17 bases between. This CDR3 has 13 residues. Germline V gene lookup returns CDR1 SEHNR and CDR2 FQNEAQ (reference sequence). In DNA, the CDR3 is TGTGCCAGCACAGGAGCGGGGGCCTGGGGCTACACCTTC. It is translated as CASTGAGAWGYTF.

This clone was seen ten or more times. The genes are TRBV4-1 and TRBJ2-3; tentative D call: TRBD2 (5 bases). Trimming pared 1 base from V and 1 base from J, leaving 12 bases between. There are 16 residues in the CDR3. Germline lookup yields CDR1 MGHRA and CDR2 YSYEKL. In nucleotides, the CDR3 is TGCGCCAGCAGCCAAGGGGCACTAGTCCGCACAGATACGCAGTATTTT. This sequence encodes CASSQGALVRTDTQYF.

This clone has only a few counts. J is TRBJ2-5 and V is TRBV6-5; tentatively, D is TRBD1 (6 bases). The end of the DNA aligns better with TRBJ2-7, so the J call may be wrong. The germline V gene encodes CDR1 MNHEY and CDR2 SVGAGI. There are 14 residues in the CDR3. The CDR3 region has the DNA TGTGCCAGCAGCCCGACAGGATCGTCCTACGAGCAGTACTTC. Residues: CASSPTGSSYEQYF.

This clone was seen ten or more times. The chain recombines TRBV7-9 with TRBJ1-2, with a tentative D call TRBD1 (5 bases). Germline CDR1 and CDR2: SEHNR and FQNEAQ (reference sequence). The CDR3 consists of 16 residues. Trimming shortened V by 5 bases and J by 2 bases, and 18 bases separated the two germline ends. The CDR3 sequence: CASSAPGGGVNYGYTF. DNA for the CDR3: TGTGCCAGCAGCGCCCCTGGGGGGGGAGTCAACTATGGCTACACCTTC.

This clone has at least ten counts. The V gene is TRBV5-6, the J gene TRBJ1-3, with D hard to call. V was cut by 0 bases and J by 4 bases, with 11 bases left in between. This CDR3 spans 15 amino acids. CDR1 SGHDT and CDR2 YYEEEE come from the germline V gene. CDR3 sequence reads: CASSLARSAGNTIYF. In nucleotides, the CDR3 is TGTGCCAGCAGCTTGGCAAGGAGTGCCGGAAACACCATATATTTT.

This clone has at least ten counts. CDR3: CASTNTDTQYF. As DNA, the CDR3 is TGTGCCAGCACCAACACAGATACGCAGTATTTT. The chain joins TRBV6-5 to TRBJ2-3; D gene uncertain. CDR1 MNHEY and CDR2 SVGAGI come from the germline V gene. The CDR3 has 11 residues. Deletions cut 7 bases from V and 2 bases from J, with 4 bases between.

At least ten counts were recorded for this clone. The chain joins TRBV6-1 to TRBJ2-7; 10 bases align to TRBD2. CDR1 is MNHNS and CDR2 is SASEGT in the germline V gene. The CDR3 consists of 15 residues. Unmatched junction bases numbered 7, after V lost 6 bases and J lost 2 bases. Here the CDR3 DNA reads TGTGCCAGCAGCTATGGACTAGCGGAGGCCTACGAGCAGTACTTC. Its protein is CASSYGLAEAYEQYF.

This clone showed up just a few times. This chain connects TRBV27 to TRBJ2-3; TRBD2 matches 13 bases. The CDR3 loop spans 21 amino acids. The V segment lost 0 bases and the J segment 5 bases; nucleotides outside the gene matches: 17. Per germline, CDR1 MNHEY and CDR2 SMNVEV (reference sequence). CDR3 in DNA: TGTGCCAGCAGTTTATCTGGCTCCGGGACTAGCGGGATAGGCTGGCGAGATACGCAGTATTTT. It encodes CASSLSGSGTSGIGWRDTQYF.

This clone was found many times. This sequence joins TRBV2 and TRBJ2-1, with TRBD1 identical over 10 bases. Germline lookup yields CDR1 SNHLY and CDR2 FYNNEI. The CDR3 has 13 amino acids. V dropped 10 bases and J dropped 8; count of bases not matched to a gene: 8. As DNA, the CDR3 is TGTGCCACCAACCGGGACAGGGGCGATGAGCAGTTCTTC. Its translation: CATNRDRGDEQFF.

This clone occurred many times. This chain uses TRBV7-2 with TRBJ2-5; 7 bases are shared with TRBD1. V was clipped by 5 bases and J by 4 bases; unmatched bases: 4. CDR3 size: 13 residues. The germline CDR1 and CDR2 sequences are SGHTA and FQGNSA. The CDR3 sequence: CASSLRTGETQYF. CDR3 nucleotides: TGTGCCAGCAGCCTACGGACAGGAGAGACCCAGTACTTC.

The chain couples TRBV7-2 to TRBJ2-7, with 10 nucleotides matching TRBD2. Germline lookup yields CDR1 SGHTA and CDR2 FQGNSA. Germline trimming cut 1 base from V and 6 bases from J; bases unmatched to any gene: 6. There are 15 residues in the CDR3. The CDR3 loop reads CASSLGLAGVVEQYF. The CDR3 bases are TGTGCCAGCAGCTTAGGCCTAGCGGGAGTCGTCGAGCAGTACTTC.

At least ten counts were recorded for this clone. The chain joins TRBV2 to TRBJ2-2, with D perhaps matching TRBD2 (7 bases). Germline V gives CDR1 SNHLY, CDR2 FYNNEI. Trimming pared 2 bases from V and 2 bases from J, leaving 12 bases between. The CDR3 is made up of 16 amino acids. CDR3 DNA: TGTGCCAGCAGTGAAATGGGGGGGGGCAACACCGGGGAGCTGTTTTTT. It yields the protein CASSEMGGGNTGELFF.

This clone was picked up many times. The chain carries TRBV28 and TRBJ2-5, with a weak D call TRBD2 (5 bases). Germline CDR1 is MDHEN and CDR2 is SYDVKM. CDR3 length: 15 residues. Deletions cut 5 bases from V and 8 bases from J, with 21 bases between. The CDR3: CASSLLKGRGSTQYF. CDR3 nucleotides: TGTGCCAGCAGTCTTTTAAAGGGCCGAGGGTCAACCCAGTACTTC.

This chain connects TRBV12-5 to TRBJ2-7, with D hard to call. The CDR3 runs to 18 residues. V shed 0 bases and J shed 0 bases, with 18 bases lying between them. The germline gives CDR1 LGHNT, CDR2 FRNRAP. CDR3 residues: CASGLVYERSFSSYEQYF. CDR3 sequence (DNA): TGTGCTAGTGGTTTGGTATACGAACGTTCTTTTAGCTCCTACGAGCAGTACTTC.

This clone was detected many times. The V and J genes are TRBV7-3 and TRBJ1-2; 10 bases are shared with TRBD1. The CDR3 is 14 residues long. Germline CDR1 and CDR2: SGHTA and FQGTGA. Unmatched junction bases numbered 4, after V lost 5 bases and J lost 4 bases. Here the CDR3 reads CASSPRDRGYGYTF. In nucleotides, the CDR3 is TGTGCCAGCAGCCCACGGGACAGGGGCTATGGCTACACCTTC.

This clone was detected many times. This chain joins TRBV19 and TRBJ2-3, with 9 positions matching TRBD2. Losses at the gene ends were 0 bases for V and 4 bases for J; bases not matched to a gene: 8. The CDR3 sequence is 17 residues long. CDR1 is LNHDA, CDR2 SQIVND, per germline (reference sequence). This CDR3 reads CASSIEYELAGADTQYF. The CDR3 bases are TGTGCCAGTAGTATAGAATACGAGTTAGCGGGAGCAGATACGCAGTATTTT.